This T cell receptor beta chain was documented in a study of CD8 T cells in Susac syndrome. In blood CD8+ and CD4+ T cells, TCR beta underwent sequencing. Those who served as multiple sclerosis controls were treatment-naive patients with stable or active relapsing-remitting disease. Trimming took off 6 bases at V and 5 bases at J, with 17 bases between the two ends. This CDR3 spans 14 amino acids. Germline values: CDR1 SEHNR, CDR2 FQNEAQ (reference sequence). RNA, at about 0.45 to 1 ug, was reverse transcribed with random hexamers. By means of immunoSEQ multiplex PCR, TCR beta CDR3 spanning 54 Vbeta and 13 Jbeta underwent amplification. From the immunoSEQ multiplex PCR reads, TCRdb called clonotypes with MiXCR, one entry per CDR3 protein. The top ten hold 0.16% of the sample, which has roughly 200,000 distinct CDR3 sequences, 95% seen once.

The rearrangement joins TRBV7-9 to TRBJ2-7; the D gene is possibly TRBD1 (6 bases). This receptor was identified in a human donor with multiple sclerosis. The sample comprised CD8+ T cells from PBMCs. The DNA for the CDR3 is TGTGCCAGCAGTCGACCTACAGGGACCCACGAGCAGTACTTC. Encoded protein: CASSRPTGTHEQYF.